These 30 T cell receptor beta chains share one sample of origin, sequenced in a study of blood T cell repertoires in COVID-19. Generated by immunoSEQ multiplex PCR, the TCRdb table keeps only in-frame clones and is missing some. The sample carries about 150,000 clones, roughly 80% recorded once. Sequenced material: peripheral blood. The receptor set was obtained from a man aged 50 to 59 with active or convalescent COVID-19.

The chain employs TRBV19 and TRBJ1-6, with 11 bases identical to TRBD1. Germline V gene data show CDR1 as LNHDA and CDR2 as SQIVND (reference sequence). The CDR3 has 14 amino acids. Trimming removed 9 bases from V and 8 bases from J; junction bases left unmatched: 6. CDR3 sequence: CASQDRGPDSPLHF. CDR3 nucleotides: TGTGCCAGCCAGGACAGGGGGCCTGATTCACCCCTCCACTTT.

This chain connects TRBV9 to TRBJ2-3; TRBD2 aligns across 7 bases. Germline-derived CDR1 and CDR2 are SGDLS and YYNGEE. This CDR3 region has 16 residues. The J segment lost 2 bases and the V segment lost 0 bases, leaving 6 bases of the junction unmatched. Written as DNA, the CDR3 is TGTGCCAGCAGCGTAGGGCTAGCGGAGAACACAGATACGCAGTATTTT. It yields the protein CASSVGLAENTDTQYF. The full variable domain, in which reference TRBV9 and TRBJ2-3 provide the parts outside the CDR3, is DSGVTQTPKHLITATGQRVTLRCSPRSGDLSVYWYQQSLDQGLQFLIQYYNGEERAKGNILERFSAQQFPDLHSELNLSSLELGDSALYFCASSVGLAENTDTQYFGPGTRLTVL.

The rearrangement links TRBV27 to TRBJ2-7; 8 bases agree with TRBD1. The V gene end was trimmed by 6 bases and the J gene end by 3 bases; junction bases not matched to a gene: 7. The CDR3 has 14 amino acids. Germline CDR1 reads MNHEY; CDR2 reads SMNVEV (reference sequence). CDR3 residues: CASRRQGPNYEQYF. CDR3 sequence (DNA): TGTGCCAGCAGGCGACAGGGGCCCAACTACGAGCAGTACTTC.

The rearrangement links TRBV19 to TRBJ1-2; TRBD1 agrees at 9 bases. J gave up 3 bases and V 7 bases, and 9 bases lay outside the gene matches. This CDR3 is 15 amino acids long. Germline V gene lookup returns CDR1 LNHDA and CDR2 SQIVND (reference sequence). CDR3 protein: CASTTPGQGDYGYTF. The CDR3 coding sequence is TGTGCCAGTACTACCCCGGGACAGGGTGACTATGGCTACACCTTC.

This rearrangement joins TRBV5-1 to TRBJ2-7; D is undetermined. V lost 2 bases and J 3 bases, leaving 27 bases between the germline ends. The germline CDR1 and CDR2 sequences are SGHRS and YFSETQ. The CDR3 is made up of 19 amino acids. The CDR3 is CASSLGGQAGQGSLYEQYF. DNA of the CDR3: TGCGCCAGCAGCTTAGGTGGGCAAGCAGGCCAAGGCTCCCTCTACGAGCAGTACTTC.

This clone was detected only a few times. V usage is TRBV4-1 and J usage is TRBJ1-2, with D perhaps TRBD1 (5 bases). Germline V gives CDR1 MGHRA, CDR2 YSYEKL. This CDR3 is built from 16 residues. The ends were cut back, 5 bases at V and 4 bases at J, with 20 bases in the middle. As DNA, the CDR3 is TGCGCCAGCAGCGTAGGCGCGATCGGCAGGGTCTATGGCTACACCTTC. Translating gives CASSVGAIGRVYGYTF.

The chain couples TRBV15 to TRBJ2-1, with 11 bases lining up with TRBD2. The length of the CDR3 is 13 residues. Germline V gene data show CDR1 as LNHNV and CDR2 as YYDKDF (reference sequence). V lost 3 bases to trimming and J lost 8 bases; unmatched junction nucleotides: 0. CDR3 amino acids: CATSRGLADEQFF. In nucleotides, the CDR3 is TGTGCCACCAGCAGGGGACTAGCGGATGAGCAGTTCTTC.

The chain employs TRBV19 and TRBJ1-2; 8 bases are a match to TRBD1. There are 13 residues in the CDR3. The V and J ends lost 3 bases and 7 bases, in that order; junction bases with no gene match: 4. Germline CDR1 reads LNHDA; CDR2 reads SQIVND (reference sequence). The CDR3 sequence is CASSIGQGIGYTF. The CDR3, as DNA: TGTGCCAGTAGTATCGGACAGGGAATTGGCTACACCTTC.

The chain joins TRBV10-3 to TRBJ2-1; D is possibly TRBD2 (6 bases). Deletions cut 3 bases from V and 7 bases from J, with 10 bases between. The germline V gene encodes CDR1 ENHRY and CDR2 SYGVKD. The CDR3 covers 13 residues. The CDR3 nucleotides are TGTGCCATCAGTGAAGGGACTGGGAATGAGCAGTTCTTC. This sequence encodes CAISEGTGNEQFF.

The sample holds a few counts of this clone. Other DNA variants within this sample encode the same CDR3. The J gene is TRBJ2-3, the V gene TRBV19; D is uncertain. V lost 4 bases and J lost 4, with 6 bases in between. Germline V gives CDR1 LNHDA, CDR2 SQIVND (reference sequence). The CDR3 is 12 amino acids. The CDR3 protein is CASSTSADTQYF. CDR3 bases: TGTGCCAGTAGTACCTCAGCAGATACGCAGTATTTT. The variable domain in full, with the rest retrieved from reference TRBV19 and TRBJ2-3, is DGGITQSPKYLFRKEGQNVTLSCEQNLNHDAMYWYRQDPGQGLRLIYYSQIVNDFQKGDIAEGYSVSREKKESFPLTVTSAQKNPTAFYLCASSTSADTQYFGPGTRLTVL.

The chain links TRBV4-1 to TRBJ2-1; TRBD2 aligns across 7 bases. The CDR3 covers 15 residues. V was clipped by 1 base and J by 10 bases; unmatched bases: 10. Looked up from germline, CDR1 is MGHRA and CDR2 is YSYEKL. The CDR3 sequence: CASSQAWAGVGEQFF. CDR3 nucleotides: TGCGCCAGCAGCCAAGCGTGGGCGGGAGTAGGGGAGCAGTTCTTC.

The chain employs TRBV3-1 (or the pseudogene TRBV3-2) and TRBJ1-4; a possible D gene is TRBD1 (6 bases). Trimming shortened V by 3 bases and J by 10 bases, and 21 bases separated the two germline ends. Germline values: CDR1 LGHDT, CDR2 YNNKEL (reference sequence). The CDR3 is 16 residues long. This CDR3 is CASSQGAGRVSGKLFF. The DNA of the CDR3 is TGTGCCAGCAGCCAGGGGGCGGGCAGAGTGTCTGGAAAACTGTTTTTT.

This chain joins TRBV28 and TRBJ1-5; unclear D gene. This CDR3 spans 15 amino acids. The V and J ends lost 5 bases and 2 bases respectively, with 13 bases between them. Per the germline V gene, CDR1 is MDHEN and CDR2 is SYDVKM. CDR3 in amino acids: CASSVPLGGNQPQHF. In DNA form, the CDR3 reads TGTGCCAGCAGTGTCCCGCTCGGGGGCAATCAGCCCCAGCATTTT.

This clone was seen a handful of times. This chain links TRBV28 with TRBJ1-2; 7 nucleotides line up with TRBD1. The CDR3 spans 15 residues. Germline CDR1 reads MDHEN; CDR2 reads SYDVKM. After removal of 5 bases from V and 3 bases from J, the junction contained 9 bases not matched to a gene. This chain's CDR3 is CASSRYGQGDYGYTF. CDR3 bases: TGTGCCAGCAGTCGCTATGGGCAGGGGGACTATGGCTACACCTTC.

The chain employs TRBV11-2 and TRBJ2-3, with 11 bases lining up with TRBD2. The trim removed 3 bases at V and 4 bases at J, leaving 9 bases unmatched. Per germline, CDR1 SGHAT and CDR2 FQNNGV. The CDR3 spans 17 residues. CDR3 protein: CASSFHIAGGVPDTQYF. Here the CDR3 DNA reads TGTGCCAGCAGCTTCCATATAGCGGGAGGGGTTCCAGATACGCAGTATTTT.

This clone was counted a few times. Germline is not matched at one junction end, which may reflect a read error. The chain uses TRBV28 and TRBJ2-7, with D perhaps matching TRBD2 (5 bases). The CDR3 is made up of 12 amino acids. Germline V gene data show CDR1 as MDHEN and CDR2 as SYDVKM. CDR3 DNA: TGTGCCAGCAGTTTAGGGAGTTACGGGCAGTACTTC. Its protein product is CASSLGSYGQYF. The complete variable domain, with remaining parts taken from reference TRBV28 and TRBJ2-7, reads DVKVTQSSRYLVKRTGEKVFLECVQDMDHENMFWYRQDPGLGLRLIYFSYDVKMKEKGDIPEGYSVSREKKERFSLILESASTNQTSMYLCASSLGSYGQYFGPGTRLTVT.

This sequence joins TRBV6-5 and TRBJ1-5; 8 bases map to TRBD1. Trimming removed 2 bases from V and 8 bases from J; junction bases left unmatched: 5. Germline CDR1 is MNHEY and CDR2 is SVGAGI. The CDR3 has 14 residues. CDR3 bases: TGTGCCAGCAGTTACCGGACAGGGCGGGAGCCCCAGCATTTT. Translated: CASSYRTGREPQHF.

The CDR3 sequence: CASSSGLPPVTQYF. CDR3 bases: TGTGCCAGCAGTTCGGGACTACCCCCCGTTACGCAGTATTTT. This rearrangement joins TRBV27 to TRBJ2-3; 7 bases line up with TRBD2. The CDR3 has 14 residues. CDR1 and CDR2 (germline): MNHEY, SMNVEV (reference sequence). Trimming at V came to 4 bases and at J to 8 bases, leaving 9 bases not matched to a gene.

The V call is TRBV7-9, the J call TRBJ2-2; TRBD1 matches 9 bases. Germline loops: CDR1 SEHNR, CDR2 FQNEAQ (reference sequence). The CDR3 is made up of 15 amino acids. V dropped 5 bases and J dropped 1; count of bases not matched to a gene: 2. CDR3 residues: CASSPTGGNTGELFF. CDR3 in DNA: TGTGCCAGCAGCCCGACAGGGGGGAACACCGGGGAGCTGTTTTTT.

CDR3 loop: CASSETQGAGEQYF. For the CDR3, the DNA is TGCGCCAGCAGCGAAACACAGGGGGCGGGTGAGCAGTACTTC. The chain uses TRBV5-1 and TRBJ2-7; 9 nucleotides line up with TRBD1. The germline V gene encodes CDR1 SGHRS and CDR2 YFSETQ. CDR3 length: 14 amino acids. V dropped 4 bases and J dropped 7; count of bases not matched to a gene: 9.

This CDR3 reads CASSSKRADSPLHF. The CDR3 DNA is TGTGCCAGCAGCTCGAAGCGTGCGGATTCACCCCTCCACTTT. This chain connects TRBV3-1 (or the pseudogene TRBV3-2) to TRBJ1-6; D unresolved. Germline V gene data show CDR1 as LGHDT and CDR2 as YNNKEL (reference sequence). Trimming removed 5 bases from V and 8 bases from J, with 13 bases in between. The CDR3 extends over 14 amino acids.

The chain carries TRBV19 and TRBJ2-3; TRBD2 agrees at 8 bases. The CDR3 consists of 14 residues. V lost 5 bases and J lost 5; bases outside the gene matches: 6. Germline V CDR1 and CDR2: LNHDA, SQIVND (reference sequence). CDR3: CASSGNLAGDTQYF. The CDR3 DNA reads as TGTGCCAGTAGTGGAAACCTAGCGGGAGATACGCAGTATTTT.

J is TRBJ2-3 and V is TRBV3-1 (or the pseudogene TRBV3-2); 7 bases map to TRBD2. CDR3 size: 16 residues. The ends lost 1 base at V and 5 bases at J; junction bases unmatched: 9. The germline V gene has CDR1 LGHDT and CDR2 YNNKEL (reference sequence). The CDR3 spells CASSQAPASGRDTQYF. As DNA, the CDR3 is TGTGCCAGCAGCCAAGCTCCCGCTAGCGGAAGAGATACGCAGTATTTT.

This clone came up a few times. The rearrangement joins TRBV24-1 to TRBJ1-5, with TRBD1 matching over 10 bases. The ends lost 8 bases at V and 5 bases at J; junction bases unmatched: 5. Germline V gives CDR1 KGHDR, CDR2 SFDVKD. This CDR3 is built from 14 residues. CDR3 DNA: TGTGCCACCATTGACAGGGGGCGCGATCAGCCCCAGCATTTT. Protein sequence: CATIDRGRDQPQHF.

The chain is built from TRBV19 and TRBJ1-1; D might be TRBD1 (6 bases). V dropped 4 bases and J dropped 1 base, with 16 bases sitting between them. The CDR3 loop spans 16 amino acids. Germline V lookup: CDR1 LNHDA, CDR2 SQIVND (reference sequence). CDR3: CASSTTGSLPNTEAFF. The CDR3, as DNA: TGTGCCAGTAGTACAACAGGGTCCCTGCCGAACACTGAAGCTTTCTTT.

The rearrangement uses TRBV2 and TRBJ1-1, with D possibly matching TRBD1 (5 bases). Trimming shortened V by 0 bases and J by 3 bases, and 8 bases separated the two germline ends. Germline CDR1 and CDR2: SNHLY and FYNNEI. This CDR3 has 14 amino acids. The CDR3 sequence: CASSEARGHTEAFF. The CDR3 coding sequence is TGTGCCAGCAGTGAAGCAAGGGGTCACACTGAAGCTTTCTTT.

J is TRBJ1-2 and V is TRBV19; a possible D gene is TRBD1 (5 bases). The germline V gene has CDR1 LNHDA and CDR2 SQIVND (reference sequence). The CDR3 loop spans 15 amino acids. Trimming left V 1 base short and J 4 bases short, with 13 bases between. The CDR3 region is CASSIVGAGTYGYTF. Written as DNA, the CDR3 is TGTGCCAGTAGTATAGTGGGAGCGGGGACCTATGGCTACACCTTC.

The chain carries TRBV4-1 and TRBJ2-3; 8 bases match TRBD2. Germline CDR1 MGHRA, CDR2 YSYEKL. This CDR3 spans 16 amino acids. V shed 4 bases, J shed 6 bases, and the junction held 12 bases outside the gene matches. CDR3 in amino acids: CASSLPKGGGHDTQYF. CDR3 nucleotide sequence: TGCGCCAGCAGCCTCCCCAAGGGCGGGGGGCATGATACGCAGTATTTT.

This chain joins TRBV5-1 and TRBJ2-7; 13 bases fit TRBD2. The CDR3 runs 16 residues. Germline CDR1 reads SGHRS; CDR2 reads YFSETQ. J was trimmed by 2 bases and V by 4 bases; bases with no gene match: 6. CDR3 loop: CASSLGLAGPTYEQYF. In nucleotides, the CDR3 is TGCGCCAGCAGCCTGGGACTAGCGGGGCCTACCTACGAGCAGTACTTC.

Remarks on this clone: Relative to the germline gene, one junction end is altered; a read error may explain this. The chain couples TRBV30 to TRBJ2-3; D might be TRBD1 (7 bases). Germline loops: CDR1 GTSNPN, CDR2 SVGIG (reference sequence). The CDR3 covers 13 residues. The CDR3 DNA is TGTGCCTGGAGTGTAGGCGGGGACAGATTTAGTAATTTT. Amino acid sequence: CAWSVGGDRFSNF.